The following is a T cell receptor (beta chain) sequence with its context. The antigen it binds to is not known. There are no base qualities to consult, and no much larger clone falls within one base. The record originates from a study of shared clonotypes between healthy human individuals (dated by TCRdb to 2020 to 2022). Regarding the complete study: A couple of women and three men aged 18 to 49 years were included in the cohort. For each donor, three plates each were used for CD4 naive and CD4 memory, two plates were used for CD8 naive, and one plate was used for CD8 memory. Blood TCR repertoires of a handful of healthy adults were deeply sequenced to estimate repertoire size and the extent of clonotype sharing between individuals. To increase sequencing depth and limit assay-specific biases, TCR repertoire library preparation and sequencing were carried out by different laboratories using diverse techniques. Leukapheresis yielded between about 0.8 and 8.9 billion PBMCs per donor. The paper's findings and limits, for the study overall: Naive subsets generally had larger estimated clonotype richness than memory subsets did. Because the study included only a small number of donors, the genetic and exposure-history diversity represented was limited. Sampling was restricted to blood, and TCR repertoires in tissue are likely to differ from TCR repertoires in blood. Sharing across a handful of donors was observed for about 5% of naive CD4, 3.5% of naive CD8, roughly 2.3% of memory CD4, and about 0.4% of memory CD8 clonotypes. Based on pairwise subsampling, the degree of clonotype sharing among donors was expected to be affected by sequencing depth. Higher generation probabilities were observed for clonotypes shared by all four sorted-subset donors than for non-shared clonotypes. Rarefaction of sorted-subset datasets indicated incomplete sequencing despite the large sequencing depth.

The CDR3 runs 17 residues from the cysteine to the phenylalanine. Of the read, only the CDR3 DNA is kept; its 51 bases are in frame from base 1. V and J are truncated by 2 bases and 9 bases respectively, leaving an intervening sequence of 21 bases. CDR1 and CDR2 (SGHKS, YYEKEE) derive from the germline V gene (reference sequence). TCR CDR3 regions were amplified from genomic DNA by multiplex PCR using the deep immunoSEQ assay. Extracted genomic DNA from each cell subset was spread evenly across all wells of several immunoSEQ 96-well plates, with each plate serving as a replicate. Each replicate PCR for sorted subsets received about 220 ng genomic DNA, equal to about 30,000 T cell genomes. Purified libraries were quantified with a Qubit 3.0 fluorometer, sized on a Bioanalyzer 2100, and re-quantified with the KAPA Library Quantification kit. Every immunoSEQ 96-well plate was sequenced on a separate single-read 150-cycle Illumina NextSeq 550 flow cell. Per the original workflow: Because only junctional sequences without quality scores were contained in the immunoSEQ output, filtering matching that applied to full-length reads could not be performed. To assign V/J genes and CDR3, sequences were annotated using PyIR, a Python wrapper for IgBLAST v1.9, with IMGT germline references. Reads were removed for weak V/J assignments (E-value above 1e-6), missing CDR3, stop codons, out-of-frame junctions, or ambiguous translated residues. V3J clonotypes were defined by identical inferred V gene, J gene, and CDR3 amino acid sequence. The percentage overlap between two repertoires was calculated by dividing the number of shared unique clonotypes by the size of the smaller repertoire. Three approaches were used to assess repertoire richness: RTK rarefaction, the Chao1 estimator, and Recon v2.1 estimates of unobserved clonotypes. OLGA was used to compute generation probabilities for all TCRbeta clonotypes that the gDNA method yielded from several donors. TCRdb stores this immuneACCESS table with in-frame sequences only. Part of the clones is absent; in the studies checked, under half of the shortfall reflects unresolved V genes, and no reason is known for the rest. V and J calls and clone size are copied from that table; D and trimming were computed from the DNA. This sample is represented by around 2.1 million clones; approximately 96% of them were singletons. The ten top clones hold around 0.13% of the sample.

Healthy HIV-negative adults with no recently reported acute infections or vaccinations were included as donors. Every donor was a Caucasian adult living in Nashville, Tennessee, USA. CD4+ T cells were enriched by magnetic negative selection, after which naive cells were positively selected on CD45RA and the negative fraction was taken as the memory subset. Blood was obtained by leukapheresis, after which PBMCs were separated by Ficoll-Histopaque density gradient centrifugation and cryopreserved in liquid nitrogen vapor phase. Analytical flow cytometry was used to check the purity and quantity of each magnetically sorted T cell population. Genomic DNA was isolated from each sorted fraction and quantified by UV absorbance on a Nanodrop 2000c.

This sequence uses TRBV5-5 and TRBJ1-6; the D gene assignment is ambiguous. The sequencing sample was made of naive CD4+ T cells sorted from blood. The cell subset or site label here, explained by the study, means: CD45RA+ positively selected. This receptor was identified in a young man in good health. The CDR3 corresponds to CASSFSPGEIWVSPLHF. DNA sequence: TGTGCCAGCAGCTTCTCGCCCGGGGAGATTTGGGTTTCACCCCTCCACTTT.